This passage covers 26 T cell receptor beta chains from one sample sequenced in a study of shared clonotypes between healthy human individuals. TCRdb's copy holds only in-frame clones and misses some; the assay was immunoSEQ multiplex PCR. The repertoire holds roughly 2,500,000 clones, with 93% as singletons. Sequenced input: naive CD4+ T cells from PBMCs. Regarding subset: CD45RA+ positively selected. The receptors were gathered from a man in his late teens or twenties in good health. Some clones in this sample may be carry-over from other donors' samples.

This chain links TRBV27 with TRBJ2-7; 11 bases fit TRBD2. V trimming: 4 bases; J trimming: 2 bases; junction bases outside the gene matches: 4. The CDR3 runs to 15 residues. The germline gives CDR1 MNHEY, CDR2 SMNVEV (reference sequence). The chain's CDR3 is CASSYIAGGPYEQYF. The CDR3 coding sequence is TGTGCCAGCAGTTATATAGCGGGAGGGCCCTACGAGCAGTACTTC.

Comments on this clone: This specimen includes other DNA sequences encoding the same CDR3. This chain connects TRBV7-2 to TRBJ2-5; D is possibly TRBD1 (6 bases). The V gene's germline CDR1 is SGHTA and CDR2 FQGNSA. Trimming took off 4 bases at V and 5 bases at J, with 8 bases between the two ends. This CDR3 contains 12 residues. CDR3 sequence reads: CASSWGRETQYF. The CDR3 region has the DNA TGTGCCAGCAGCTGGGGGCGGGAGACCCAGTACTTC. Drawing the rest from reference TRBV7-2 and TRBJ2-5, the complete variable domain is GAGVSQSPSNKVTEKGKDVELRCDPISGHTALYWYRQSLGQGLEFLIYFQGNSAPDKSGLPSDRFSAERTGGSVSTLTIQRTQQEDSAVYLCASSWGRETQYFGPGTRLLVL.

About this clone: In the same sample, other DNA sequences code for this CDR3. This sequence joins TRBV18 and TRBJ2-5, with unresolved D. Trimming pared 0 bases from V and 1 base from J, leaving 6 bases between. The CDR3 has 14 residues. Germline V CDR1 and CDR2: KGHSH, LQKENI. This CDR3 reads CASSPPYSQETQYF. The CDR3 coding sequence is TGTGCCAGCTCACCACCGTACAGCCAAGAGACCCAGTACTTC.

The genes are TRBV28 and TRBJ2-1; D possibly corresponds to TRBD1 (5 bases). The V and J ends lost 6 bases and 7 bases respectively, with 22 bases between them. This CDR3 spans 16 amino acids. The V gene's germline CDR1 is MDHEN and CDR2 SYDVKM. The CDR3 DNA reads as TGTGCCAGCAGCACCCTCCAGGGCAGGGCGGAAAATGAGCAGTTCTTC. Amino acid sequence: CASSTLQGRAENEQFF.

V is TRBV29-1 and J is TRBJ2-7; 10 bases match TRBD2. The CDR3 spans 15 residues. Germline loops: CDR1 SQVTM, CDR2 ANQGSEA. V was pared by 5 bases and J by 1 base, with 8 bases of the junction left unmatched. The CDR3: CSVTQGLAKSYEQYF. CDR3 sequence (DNA): TGCAGCGTTACCCAGGGACTAGCGAAATCCTACGAGCAGTACTTC.

The CDR3 DNA follows: TGTGCCAGCAGCGTAGAGTCGCTATACAATGAGCAGTTCTTC. Translating gives CASSVESLYNEQFF. The rearrangement joins TRBV9 to TRBJ2-1; D remains ambiguous. Germline lookup yields CDR1 SGDLS and CDR2 YYNGEE. The CDR3 is 14 residues long. Trimming took 0 bases from V and 4 from J, leaving 8 bases between them.

This chain uses TRBV7-9 with TRBJ2-1; 8 nucleotides line up with TRBD2. The CDR3 covers 16 residues. Germline loops: CDR1 SEHNR, CDR2 FQNEAQ (reference sequence). Germline trimming cut 5 bases from V and 0 bases from J; bases unmatched to any gene: 6. The CDR3 DNA is TGTGCCAGCAGCATAAGCGGGGGAAGCTCCTACAATGAGCAGTTCTTC. It codes for CASSISGGSSYNEQFF.

CDR3 protein: CASSHGEGRLDTQYF. The CDR3 bases are TGTGCCAGCAGCCATGGGGAGGGACGGTTAGATACGCAGTATTTT. The V and J genes are TRBV7-3 and TRBJ2-3; TRBD2 agrees at 7 bases. Trimming removed 5 bases from V and 5 bases from J; junction bases left unmatched: 10. The CDR3 has 15 residues. CDR1 is SGHTA, CDR2 FQGTGA, per germline. The complete variable domain, with remaining parts taken from reference TRBV7-3 and TRBJ2-3, reads GAGVSQTPSNKVTEKGKYVELRCDPISGHTALYWYRQSLGQGPEFLIYFQGTGAADDSGLPNDRFFAVRPEGSVSTLKIQRTERGDSAVYLCASSHGEGRLDTQYFGPGTRLTVL.

The CDR3 DNA sequence: TGTGCCAGCAGTGAGGAACAGGGGAATTACGAGCAGTACTTC. Translation: CASSEEQGNYEQYF. The V and J genes are TRBV2 and TRBJ2-7, with 7 positions matching TRBD1. Germline V gene data show CDR1 as SNHLY and CDR2 as FYNNEI. V lost 3 bases to trimming and J lost 4 bases; unmatched junction nucleotides: 6. This CDR3 is built from 14 residues. The entire variable domain, with the rest obtained from reference TRBV2 and TRBJ2-7, is as follows: EPEVTQTPSHQVTQMGQEVILRCVPISNHLYFYWYRQILGQKVEFLVSFYNNEISEKSEIFDDQFSVERPDGSNFTLKIRSTKLEDSAMYFCASSEEQGNYEQYFGPGTRLTVT.

The gene calls are TRBV30 and TRBJ1-1; D ambiguous. Germline CDR1 and CDR2: GTSNPN and SVGIG (reference sequence). There are 13 residues in the CDR3. Trimming shortened V by 1 base and J by 2 bases, and 8 bases separated the two germline ends. The CDR3 DNA reads TGTGCCTGGAGTGGTATGGGAAACACTGAAGCTTTCTTT. This codes for CAWSGMGNTEAFF.

In the case of this clone: The same CDR3 can be traced to other DNA sequences in this sample. The chain uses TRBV27 and TRBJ2-2; D gene ambiguous. Between the trimmed V and J ends, which lost 3 bases and 2 bases, there was a span of 4 bases. The CDR3 runs to 13 residues. Germline CDR1 and CDR2: MNHEY and SMNVEV (reference sequence). CDR3 nucleotides: TGTGCCAGCAGTTTGTTAAACACCGGGGAGCTGTTTTTT. It translates to CASSLLNTGELFF.

This chain joins TRBV5-8 and TRBJ2-5; D ambiguous. Germline CDR1 and CDR2: SGHTS and YDEGEE. The CDR3 consists of 15 residues. Trimming took 0 bases from V and 5 from J, leaving 14 bases between them. The CDR3 is CASSLEERWKETQYF. CDR3 coding DNA: TGTGCCAGCAGCTTGGAAGAGAGGTGGAAGGAGACCCAGTACTTC.

This clone was seen only once. This sample includes further DNA sequences coding for the same CDR3. The chain recombines TRBV9 with TRBJ1-2; tentatively, D is TRBD1 (6 bases). With 0 bases removed from V and 2 bases from J, the gap between germline ends came to 8 bases. Germline CDR1 SGDLS, CDR2 YYNGEE. The CDR3 sequence is 14 residues long. The CDR3 loop is CASSVAQGNYGYTF. CDR3 bases: TGTGCCAGCAGCGTAGCACAGGGAAACTATGGCTACACCTTC.

This clone was found a few times. V gene TRBV7-9 combines with J gene TRBJ1-1; the match to TRBD1 covers 9 bases. Germline V lookup: CDR1 SEHNR, CDR2 FQNEAQ (reference sequence). J lost 1 base, V lost 5 bases, and 8 bases had no gene match. CDR3 length equals 16 residues. CDR3 region: CASSILLTGGNTEAFF. The CDR3 region has the DNA TGTGCCAGCAGCATACTGCTGACAGGGGGGAACACTGAAGCTTTCTTT.

This chain connects TRBV7-9 to TRBJ2-1, with a possible D match to TRBD1 (6 bases). The CDR3 runs 14 residues. Germline V gene data show CDR1 as SEHNR and CDR2 as FQNEAQ (reference sequence). V was clipped by 4 bases and J by 3 bases, with 10 bases between them. The CDR3 coding sequence is TGTGCCAGCAGCTCCGGGACACTCTACAATGAGCAGTTCTTC. This codes for CASSSGTLYNEQFF.

The rearrangement joins TRBV5-6 to TRBJ2-1; the match to TRBD2 covers 10 bases. Germline V gives CDR1 SGHDT, CDR2 YYEEEE. This CDR3 has 17 residues. The trim removed 0 bases at V and 4 bases at J, leaving 7 bases unmatched. The CDR3 nucleotides read TGTGCCAGCAGCTTGGTCTTACTAGCGGGACTATACAATGAGCAGTTCTTC. Translation: CASSLVLLAGLYNEQFF. The variable domain in full, completed from reference TRBV5-6 and TRBJ2-1, reads DAGVTQSPTHLIKTRGQQVTLRCSPKSGHDTVSWYQQALGQGPQFIFQYYEEEERQRGNFPDRFSGHQFPNYSSELNVNALLLGDSALYLCASSLVLLAGLYNEQFFGPGTRLTVL.

The V and J genes are TRBV9 and TRBJ2-1; perhaps TRBD2 as D (5 bases). There are 13 residues in the CDR3. V lost 0 bases and J lost 11, with 12 bases in between. Germline V gene sequence: CDR1 SGDLS, CDR2 YYNGEE. The CDR3 loop is CASSVADSVQQFF. The CDR3 nucleotides read TGTGCCAGCAGCGTAGCTGATAGCGTTCAGCAGTTCTTC.

V and J are TRBV6-5 and TRBJ1-2, with a tentative D call TRBD1 (5 bases). The CDR3 sequence is 12 residues long. Trimming left V 7 bases short and J 8 bases short, with 14 bases between. CDR1 MNHEY and CDR2 SVGAGI come from the germline V gene. CDR3 in DNA: TGTGCCAGCAAGGATAGAGGGGAGGGCTACACCTTC. Amino acids: CASKDRGEGYTF.

J is TRBJ2-7 and V is TRBV30, with D possibly called TRBD1 or TRBD2 (6 bases each). Trimming removed 8 bases from V and 1 base from J, with 18 bases in between. Per germline, CDR1 GTSNPN and CDR2 SVGIG (reference sequence). The CDR3 length is 14 residues. CDR3 coding DNA: TGTGCCGCCACACCGGGGGACACATCCTACGAGCAGTACTTC. Its translation is CAATPGDTSYEQYF. Complete variable domain (other parts from reference TRBV30 and TRBJ2-7): SQTIHQWPATLVQPVGSPLSLECTVEGTSNPNLYWYRQAAGRGLQLLFYSVGIGQISSEVPQNLSASRPQDRQFILSSKKLLLSDSGFYLCAATPGDTSYEQYFGPGTRLTVT.

V usage is TRBV27 and J usage is TRBJ2-1; 13 positions agree with TRBD2. The V gene end was trimmed by 5 bases and the J gene end by 7 bases; junction bases not matched to a gene: 11. There are 17 residues in the CDR3. CDR1 is MNHEY and CDR2 is SMNVEV in the germline V gene (reference sequence). The chain's CDR3 is CASSPPLLAGGANEQFF. CDR3 sequence (DNA): TGTGCCAGCAGTCCTCCTCTACTAGCGGGAGGGGCGAATGAGCAGTTCTTC.

J is TRBJ1-4 and V is TRBV4-3; 9 positions agree with TRBD1. After removal of 2 bases from V and 7 bases from J, the junction contained 5 bases not matched to a gene. CDR3 length: 15 residues. The V gene's germline CDR1 is LGHNA and CDR2 YSLEER. CDR3 in DNA: TGCGCCAGCAGCCAACCGGGACAGGGAATTGAAAAACTGTTTTTT. As protein: CASSQPGQGIEKLFF.

The genes are TRBV9 and TRBJ2-5; 7 positions agree with TRBD1. J was trimmed by 1 base and V by 1 base; bases with no gene match: 7. From germline, CDR1 is SGDLS and CDR2 YYNGEE. This CDR3 is built from 16 residues. The CDR3 sequence is CASSVSADRAQETQYF. The CDR3 DNA follows: TGTGCCAGCAGCGTAAGCGCTGACAGGGCCCAAGAGACCCAGTACTTC.

This clone was counted once. This sample also contains other DNA sequences that code for the same CDR3. The chain uses TRBV18 and TRBJ2-1; D may match TRBD1 or TRBD2 (7 bases each). V shed 3 bases and J shed 8 bases, with 14 bases lying between them. Per germline, CDR1 KGHSH and CDR2 LQKENI. The CDR3 is 14 residues long. CDR3 in DNA: TGTGCCAGCTCACCCTGGGCAGGGGGGGATGAGCAGTTCTTC. This encodes CASSPWAGGDEQFF.

The chain carries TRBV27 and TRBJ2-5, with D unclear. Germline CDR1 is MNHEY and CDR2 is SMNVEV (reference sequence). V was pared by 4 bases and J by 5 bases, with 8 bases between. The CDR3 consists of 12 residues. CDR3 sequence (DNA): TGTGCCAGCAGTTATAGTGGGGAGACCCAGTACTTC. It codes for CASSYSGETQYF.

The chain has TRBV5-1 and TRBJ1-2, with 8 bases that match TRBD1. Germline assignment: CDR1 SGHRS and CDR2 YFSETQ. V trimming: 4 bases; J trimming: 8 bases; junction bases outside the gene matches: 10. This CDR3 comprises 14 residues. For the CDR3, the DNA is TGCGCCAGCAGCCTTAGGACAGGGAAGAGAGGCTACACCTTC. This gives the protein CASSLRTGKRGYTF.

The CDR3 reads CASTVRGGSYEQYF. The CDR3 nucleotides read TGTGCCAGCACCGTACGAGGTGGGTCATACGAGCAGTACTTC. The V call is TRBV28, the J call TRBJ2-7; the D is unclear. This CDR3 region has 14 residues. From germline, CDR1 is MDHEN and CDR2 SYDVKM. V lost 7 bases and J lost 4, with 17 bases in between.